A selection of T cell receptor beta chains follows, all from one sample in a study of OX40 agonist ivuxolimab in advanced cancers. This table comes from immunoSEQ multiplex PCR, and its TCRdb copy is limited to in-frame clones, with some not included. This table has around 25,000 clones, approximately 85% appearing once. The material sequenced was CD4+ or CD8+ T cells sorted from blood, taken in a trial of the OX40 agonist ivuxolimab. All receptors derive from an adult with an advanced solid tumor such as melanoma, head and neck, liver or kidney cancer. Each CDR3 is given with its conserved first and last residue. The order of the fields is clone size, D gene, J gene, V gene, CDR3 protein, CDR3 DNA. The D gene is left open where the match is weak. Clone size appears in some rows only: once, few, many, or a class for an expanded clone.

NA | NA | TRBJ1-1 | TRBV5-1 | CASSQDPANTEAFF | TGCGCCAGCAGCCAGGATCCGGCGAACACTGAAGCTTTCTTT
NA | NA | TRBJ1-6 | TRBV11-2 | CASSLFSGRDSPLHF | TGTGCCAGCAGCTTATTTTCGGGTAGGGATTCACCCCTCCACTTT
NA | NA | TRBJ2-2 | TRBV19 | CASSIRTGTGELFF | TGTGCCAGTAGTATTCGGACTGGTACCGGGGAGCTGTTTTTT
NA | NA | TRBJ2-7 | TRBV7-2 | CASSPVSGSYEQYF | TGTGCCAGCAGTCCGGTGTCGGGCTCCTACGAGCAGTACTTC
NA | TRBD2 | TRBJ2-1 | TRBV7-2 | CASSSRLAGDKQFF | TGTGCCAGCAGCTCTCGACTAGCGGGAGATAAGCAGTTCTTC
few | NA | TRBJ1-1 | TRBV15 | CATSRELEAFF | TGTGCCACCAGCAGAGAGCTTGAAGCTTTCTTT
few | NA | TRBJ1-6 | TRBV7-9 | CASSRTPRNSPLHF | TGTGCCAGCAGCCGGACCCCGAGAAATTCACCCCTCCACTTT
NA | NA | TRBJ2-3 | TRBV7-3 | CASGSTPGAADTQYF | TGTGCCAGCGGCTCTACCCCCGGGGCCGCAGATACGCAGTATTTT
NA | NA | TRBJ2-3 | TRBV7-2 | CASSLAGTKATDTQYF | TGTGCCAGCAGCTTAGCGGGAACCAAGGCCACAGATACGCAGTATTTT
NA | NA | TRBJ2-6 | TRBV9 | CASSVGRDSQSSGANVLTF | TGTGCCAGCAGCGTAGGGAGGGACAGTCAGAGCTCTGGGGCCAACGTCCTGACTTTC
NA | NA | TRBJ2-3 | TRBV10-3 | CAIKLGVTSTDTQYF | TGTGCCATCAAGTTGGGGGTTACTAGCACAGATACGCAGTATTTT
once | NA | TRBJ2-1 | TRBV4-3 | CASSSRSASHEQFF | TGCGCCAGCAGCTCGCGATCCGCCTCCCATGAGCAGTTCTTC
few | TRBD1 | TRBJ1-2 | TRBV7-9 | CASSLGAAGGSYGYTF | TGTGCCAGCAGCTTAGGGGCGGCAGGGGGTAGCTATGGCTACACCTTC
medium-sized | NA | TRBJ1-1 | TRBV6-5 | CASRSTRNTEAFF | TGTGCCAGCAGATCCACCAGGAACACTGAAGCTTTCTTT
NA | TRBD1 | TRBJ1-3 | TRBV6-5 | CASSSTGSSGNTIYF | TGTGCCAGCAGTTCGACAGGGAGCTCTGGAAACACCATATATTTT
NA | TRBD1 | TRBJ1-5 | TRBV7-2 | CASSPRTGGDQPQHF | TGTGCCAGCAGCCCGCGGACAGGGGGCGATCAGCCCCAGCATTTT
NA | NA | TRBJ2-1 | TRBV7-2 | CASSPTSERQFF | TGTGCCAGCAGCCCCACTAGTGAGAGGCAGTTCTTC
NA | NA | TRBJ2-2 | TRBV7-3 | CASSSGTATGELFF | TGTGCCAGCAGCTCCGGGACGGCCACCGGGGAGCTGTTTTTT
once | NA | TRBJ2-1 | TRBV21-1 | CASSIRDRGHNEQFF | TGTGCCAGCAGCATCCGGGACAGGGGGCACAATGAGCAGTTCTTC
NA | TRBD1 | TRBJ1-2 | TRBV30 | CAWSVTRTGGNYGYTF | TGTGCCTGGAGTGTAACCCGGACAGGGGGCAACTATGGCTACACCTTC
NA | TRBD1 | TRBJ2-1 | TRBV18 | CASSPLGTGHNEQFF | TGTGCCAGCTCACCATTAGGGACAGGGCACAATGAGCAGTTCTTC
NA | TRBD1 | TRBJ1-1 | TRBV7-2 | CASSPRTGAATEAFF | TGTGCCAGCAGCCCGAGGACAGGGGCGGCCACTGAAGCTTTCTTT
NA | NA | TRBJ1-3 | TRBV9 | CASSVAVGPSSGNTIYF | TGTGCCAGCAGCGTAGCTGTTGGGCCGAGCTCTGGAAACACCATATATTTT
once | NA | TRBJ1-2 | TRBV29-1 | CSVEVRLAGEGYTF | TGCAGCGTTGAAGTGCGGTTGGCGGGGGAAGGCTACACCTTC
NA | TRBD1 | TRBJ2-1 | TRBV9 | CASSVGGQGPSWEQFF | TGTGCCAGCAGCGTAGGCGGACAGGGGCCCTCATGGGAGCAGTTCTTC
NA | TRBD1 | TRBJ2-1 | TRBV19 | CASSIDRGPYNEQFF | TGTGCCAGTAGTATTGACAGGGGCCCCTACAATGAGCAGTTCTTC
NA | TRBD2 | TRBJ2-3 | TRBV5-4 | CASSQGLLAGGEGAQYF | TGTGCCAGCAGCCAGGGCCTACTAGCGGGAGGGGAAGGGGCGCAGTATTTT
NA | NA | TRBJ2-4 | TRBV11-3 | CASNKGAGETKNIQYF | TGTGCCAGCAACAAAGGGGCAGGAGAAACCAAAAACATTCAGTACTTC
NA | TRBD1 | TRBJ1-1 | TRBV29-1 | CSVALSGTEGAFF | TGCAGCGTTGCCCTATCTGGGACAGAGGGAGCTTTCTTT
NA | NA | TRBJ2-7 | TRBV29-1 | CSVEDHGSFYGQYF | TGCAGCGTTGAAGATCACGGAAGTTTTTACGGGCAGTACTTC
NA | TRBD2 | TRBJ2-7 | TRBV5-1 | CASSLDGTSSYEQYF | TGCGCCAGCAGCTTGGATGGGACTAGCAGCTACGAGCAGTACTTC
NA | NA | TRBJ2-5 | TRBV19 | CASSMGLLSGEGAQYF | TGTGCCAGTAGTATGGGCCTACTCTCTGGAGAAGGGGCCCAGTACTTC
NA | NA | TRBJ2-1 | TRBV4-3 | CASSQERAVSYNEQFF | TGCGCCAGCAGCCAAGAGCGAGCGGTCTCCTACAATGAGCAGTTCTTC
NA | TRBD1 | TRBJ2-1 | TRBV9 | CASSVGDRVNEQFF | TGTGCCAGCAGCGTAGGGGACAGGGTCAATGAGCAGTTCTTC
NA | NA | TRBJ1-3 | TRBV19 | CASSQRGVGNTIYF | TGTGCCAGTAGCCAAAGGGGGGTTGGAAACACCATATATTTT
NA | NA | TRBJ2-1 | TRBV6-5 | CASSPRRGEQFF | TGTGCCAGTTCCCCGCGGAGGGGGGAGCAGTTCTTC
once | NA | TRBJ2-5 | TRBV11-1 | CASSLAFQETQYF | TGTGCCAGCAGCTTGGCATTCCAAGAGACCCAGTACTTC
NA | TRBD2 | TRBJ2-3 | TRBV27 | CASSSSTSWDTQYF | TGTGCCAGCAGTTCCTCGACTAGCTGGGATACGCAGTATTTT
NA | TRBD2 | TRBJ2-3 | TRBV11-2 | CASSYTSGGTDTQYF | TGTGCCAGCAGCTACACTAGCGGGGGAACAGATACGCAGTATTTT
NA | NA | TRBJ2-3 | TRBV27 | CASSLSVGKLKGGETDTQYF | TGTGCCAGCAGTTTATCTGTGGGAAAACTAAAGGGGGGGGAGACAGATACGCAGTATTTT
once | NA | TRBJ2-3 | TRBV9 | CASSPRLAHTQYF | TGTGCCAGCAGCCCCCGTCTTGCCCATACGCAGTATTTT
NA | NA | TRBJ2-7 | TRBV5-5 | CASSWDRTRPEQYF | TGTGCCAGCAGCTGGGACCGAACCCGCCCCGAGCAGTACTTC
medium-sized | TRBD1 | TRBJ1-2 | TRBV9 | CASSAPRPGQALMYGYTF | TGTGCCAGCAGCGCGCCTAGACCGGGACAGGCTTTGATGTATGGCTACACCTTC
NA | TRBD2 | TRBJ2-1 | TRBV18 | CASSADSGSTYNEQFF | TGTGCCAGCTCCGCCGATAGCGGGAGCACCTACAATGAGCAGTTCTTC
few | NA | TRBJ2-7 | TRBV18 | CASSKGGGYEQYF | TGTGCCAGCTCTAAGGGGGGAGGATACGAGCAGTACTTC
NA | NA | TRBJ1-2 | TRBV5-1 | CASSQGDYGYTF | TGCGCCAGCAGCCAGGGTGACTATGGCTACACCTTC
NA | NA | TRBJ1-5 | TRBV9 | CASSVTAISNQPQHF | TGTGCCAGCAGCGTAACAGCCATTAGCAATCAGCCCCAGCATTTT
NA | TRBD2 | TRBJ2-1 | TRBV10-3 | CAIRPGLAGVNEQFF | TGTGCCATCAGACCGGGACTAGCGGGGGTTAATGAGCAGTTCTTC
few | TRBD1 | TRBJ2-6 | TRBV9 | CASSATGTGRSSGANVLTF | TGTGCCAGCAGCGCCACCGGGACAGGGAGATCATCTGGGGCCAACGTCCTGACTTTC
once | NA | TRBJ2-1 | TRBV7-3 | CASSASGTYNEQFF | TGTGCCAGCAGCGCCTCCGGGACCTACAATGAGCAGTTCTTC
NA | NA | TRBJ1-3 | TRBV6-5 | CASSYSSTGSGNTIYF | TGTGCCAGCAGTTACTCGAGTACAGGTTCTGGAAACACCATATATTTT
NA | NA | TRBJ2-3 | TRBV7-3 | CASSLTFADTQYF | TGTGCCAGCAGCTTAACGTTCGCGGATACGCAGTATTTT
NA | NA | TRBJ2-1 | TRBV2 | CASSDNPSLYNEQFF | TGTGCCAGCAGTGATAACCCATCCCTCTACAATGAGCAGTTCTTC
NA | NA | TRBJ2-7 | TRBV30 | CAWSVRATSGRLSYEQYF | TGTGCCTGGAGTGTACGAGCGACCAGCGGGCGTTTGTCCTACGAGCAGTACTTC
NA | NA | TRBJ2-7 | TRBV6-5 | CASSSTTYEQYF | TGTGCCAGCAGTTCCACCACCTACGAGCAGTACTTC